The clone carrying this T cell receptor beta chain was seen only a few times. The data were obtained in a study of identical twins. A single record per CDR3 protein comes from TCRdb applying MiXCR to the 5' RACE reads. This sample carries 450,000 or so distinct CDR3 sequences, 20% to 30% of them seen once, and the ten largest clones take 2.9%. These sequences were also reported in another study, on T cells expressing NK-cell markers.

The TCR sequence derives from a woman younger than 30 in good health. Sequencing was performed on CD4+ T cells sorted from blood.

This CDR3 is CASSTGVGQGETQYF. In DNA form, the CDR3 reads TGTGCCAGCAGCACGGGGGTGGGGCAGGGGGAGACCCAGTACTTC. The genes are TRBV7-8 and TRBJ2-5; D tentatively fits TRBD1 or TRBD2 (6 bases each). The ends were cut back, 5 bases at V and 5 bases at J, with 18 bases in the middle. The germline gives CDR1 SGHVS, CDR2 FQNEAQ. The CDR3 extends over 15 amino acids.